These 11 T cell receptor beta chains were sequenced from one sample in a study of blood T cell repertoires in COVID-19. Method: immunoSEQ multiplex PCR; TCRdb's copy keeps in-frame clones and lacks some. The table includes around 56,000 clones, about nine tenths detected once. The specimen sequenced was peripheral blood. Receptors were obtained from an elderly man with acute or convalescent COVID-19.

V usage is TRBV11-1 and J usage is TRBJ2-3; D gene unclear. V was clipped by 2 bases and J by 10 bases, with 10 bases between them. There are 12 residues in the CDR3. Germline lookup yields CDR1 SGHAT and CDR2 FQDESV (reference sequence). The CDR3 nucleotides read TGTGCCAGCAGCTTAACCTTGAGTGCGCAGTATTTT. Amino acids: CASSLTLSAQYF.

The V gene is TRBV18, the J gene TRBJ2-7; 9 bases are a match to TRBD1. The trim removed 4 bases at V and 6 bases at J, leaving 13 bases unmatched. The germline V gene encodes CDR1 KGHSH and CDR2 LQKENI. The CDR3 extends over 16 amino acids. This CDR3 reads CASSRSGGQGRSEQYF. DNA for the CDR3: TGTGCCAGCTCACGTTCAGGTGGACAGGGGAGGTCCGAGCAGTACTTC.

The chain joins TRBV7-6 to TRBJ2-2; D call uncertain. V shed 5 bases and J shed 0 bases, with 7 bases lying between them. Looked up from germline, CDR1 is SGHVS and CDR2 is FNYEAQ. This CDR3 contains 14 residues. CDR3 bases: TGTGCCAGCAGCGCGGTCGCGAACACCGGGGAGCTGTTTTTT. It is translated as CASSAVANTGELFF.

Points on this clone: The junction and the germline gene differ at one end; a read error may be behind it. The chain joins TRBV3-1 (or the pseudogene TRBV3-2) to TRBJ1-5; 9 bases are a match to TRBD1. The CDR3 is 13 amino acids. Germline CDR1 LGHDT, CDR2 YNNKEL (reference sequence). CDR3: CASSQGTGFAQHF. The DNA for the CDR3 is TGTGCCAGCAGTCAAGGGACAGGGTTCGCCCAGCATTTT.

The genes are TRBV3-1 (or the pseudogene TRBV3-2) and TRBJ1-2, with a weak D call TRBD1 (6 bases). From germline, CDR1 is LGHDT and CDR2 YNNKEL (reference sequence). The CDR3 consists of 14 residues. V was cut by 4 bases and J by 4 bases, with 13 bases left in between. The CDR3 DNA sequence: TGTGCCAGCAGCCTCAGGGGCGCGATCTATGGCTACACCTTC. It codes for CASSLRGAIYGYTF.

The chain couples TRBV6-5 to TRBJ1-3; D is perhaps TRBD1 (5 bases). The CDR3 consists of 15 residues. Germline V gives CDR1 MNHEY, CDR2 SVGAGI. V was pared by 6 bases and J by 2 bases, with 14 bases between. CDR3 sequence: CASSRPGGPGNTIYF. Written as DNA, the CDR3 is TGTGCCAGCAGCCGACCGGGGGGTCCTGGAAACACCATATATTTT.

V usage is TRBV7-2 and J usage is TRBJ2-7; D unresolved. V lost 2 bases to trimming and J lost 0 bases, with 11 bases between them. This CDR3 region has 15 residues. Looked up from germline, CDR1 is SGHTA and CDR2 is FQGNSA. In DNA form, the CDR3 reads TGTGCCAGCAGCTTAAATCCCCGTAACTCCTACGAGCAGTACTTC. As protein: CASSLNPRNSYEQYF.

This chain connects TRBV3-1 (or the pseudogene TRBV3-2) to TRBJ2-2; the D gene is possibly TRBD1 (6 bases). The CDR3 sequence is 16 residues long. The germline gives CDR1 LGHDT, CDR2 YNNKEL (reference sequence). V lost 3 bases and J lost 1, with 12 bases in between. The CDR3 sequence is CASSHRTGRNTGELFF. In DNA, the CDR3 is TGTGCCAGCAGCCACCGCACAGGGAGGAACACCGGGGAGCTGTTTTTT.

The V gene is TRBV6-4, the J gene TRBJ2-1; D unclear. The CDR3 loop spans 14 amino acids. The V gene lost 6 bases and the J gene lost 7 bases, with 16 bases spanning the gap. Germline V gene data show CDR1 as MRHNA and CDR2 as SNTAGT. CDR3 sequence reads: CASSAYRGGNEQFF. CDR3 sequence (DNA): TGTGCCAGCAGCGCCTATCGCGGTGGGAATGAGCAGTTCTTC.

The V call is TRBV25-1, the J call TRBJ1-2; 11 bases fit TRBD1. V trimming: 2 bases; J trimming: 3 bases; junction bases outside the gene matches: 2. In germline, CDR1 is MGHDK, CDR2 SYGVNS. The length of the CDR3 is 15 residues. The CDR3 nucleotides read TGTGCCAGCAGTGAACGGGACAGGGGGGACTATGGCTACACCTTC. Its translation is CASSERDRGDYGYTF.

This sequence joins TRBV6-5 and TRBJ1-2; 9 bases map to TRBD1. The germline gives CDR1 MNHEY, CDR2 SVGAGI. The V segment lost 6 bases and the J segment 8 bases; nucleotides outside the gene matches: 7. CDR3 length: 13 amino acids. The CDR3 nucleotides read TGTGCCAGCAGATCGGGACAGGGTGAGGGCTACACCTTC. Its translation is CASRSGQGEGYTF.